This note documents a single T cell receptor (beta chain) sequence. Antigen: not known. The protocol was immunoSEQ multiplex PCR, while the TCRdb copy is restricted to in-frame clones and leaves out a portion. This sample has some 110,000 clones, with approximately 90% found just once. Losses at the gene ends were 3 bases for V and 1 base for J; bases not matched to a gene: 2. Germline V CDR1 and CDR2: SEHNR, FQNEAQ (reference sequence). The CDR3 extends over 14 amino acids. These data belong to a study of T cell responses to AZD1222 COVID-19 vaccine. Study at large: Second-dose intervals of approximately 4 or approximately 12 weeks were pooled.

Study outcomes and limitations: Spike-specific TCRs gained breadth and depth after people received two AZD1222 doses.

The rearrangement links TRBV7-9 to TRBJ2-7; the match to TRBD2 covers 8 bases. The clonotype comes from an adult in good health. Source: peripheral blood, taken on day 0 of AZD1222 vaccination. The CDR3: CASSFGGRSYEQYF. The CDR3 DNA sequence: TGTGCCAGCAGCTTCGGCGGGAGGTCCTACGAGCAGTACTTC.